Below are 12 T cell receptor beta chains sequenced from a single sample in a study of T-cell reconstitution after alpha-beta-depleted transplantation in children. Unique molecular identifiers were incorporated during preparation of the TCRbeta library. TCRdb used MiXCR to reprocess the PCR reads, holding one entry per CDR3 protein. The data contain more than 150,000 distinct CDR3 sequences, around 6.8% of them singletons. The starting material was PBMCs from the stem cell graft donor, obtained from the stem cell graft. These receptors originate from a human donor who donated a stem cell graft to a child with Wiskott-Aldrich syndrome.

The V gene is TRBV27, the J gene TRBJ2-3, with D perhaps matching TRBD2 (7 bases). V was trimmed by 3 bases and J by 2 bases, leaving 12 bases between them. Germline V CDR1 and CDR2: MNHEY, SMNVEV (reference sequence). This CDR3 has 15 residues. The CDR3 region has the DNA TGTGCCAGCAGTTTTGGGGGGGGGGCCACAGATACGCAGTATTTT. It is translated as CASSFGGGATDTQYF.

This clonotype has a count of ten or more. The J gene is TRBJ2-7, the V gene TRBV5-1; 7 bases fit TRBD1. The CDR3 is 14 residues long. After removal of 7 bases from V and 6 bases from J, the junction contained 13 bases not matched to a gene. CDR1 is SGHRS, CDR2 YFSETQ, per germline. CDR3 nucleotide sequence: TGCGCCAGCGGTATGAAGGGGGCTCAGGGCGAGCAGTACTTC. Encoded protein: CASGMKGAQGEQYF.

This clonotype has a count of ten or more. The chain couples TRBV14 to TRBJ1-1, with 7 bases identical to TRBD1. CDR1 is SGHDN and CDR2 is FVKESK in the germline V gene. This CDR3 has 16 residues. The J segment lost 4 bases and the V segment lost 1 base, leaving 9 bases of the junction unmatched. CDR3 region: CASSQVPTWDSTEAFF. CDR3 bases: TGTGCCAGCAGCCAAGTGCCGACGTGGGACAGCACTGAAGCTTTCTTT. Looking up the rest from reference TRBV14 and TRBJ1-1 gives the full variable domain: EAGVTQFPSHSVIEKGQTVTLRCDPISGHDNLYWYRRVMGKEIKFLLHFVKESKQDESGMPNNRFLAERTGGTYSTLKVQPAELEDSGVYFCASSQVPTWDSTEAFFGQGTRLTVV.

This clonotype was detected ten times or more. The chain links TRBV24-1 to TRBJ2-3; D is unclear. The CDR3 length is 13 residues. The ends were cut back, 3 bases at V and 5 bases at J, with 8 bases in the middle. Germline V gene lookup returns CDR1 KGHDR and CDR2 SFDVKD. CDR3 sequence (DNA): TGTGCCACCAGTGATCCCGAAGGAGATACGCAGTATTTT. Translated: CATSDPEGDTQYF.

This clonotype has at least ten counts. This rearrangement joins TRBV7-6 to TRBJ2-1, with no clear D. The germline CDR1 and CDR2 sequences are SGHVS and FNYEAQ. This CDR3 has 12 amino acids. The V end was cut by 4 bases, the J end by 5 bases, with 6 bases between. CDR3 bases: TGTGCCAGCAGCTCCATAGACAATGAGCAGTTCTTC. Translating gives CASSSIDNEQFF.

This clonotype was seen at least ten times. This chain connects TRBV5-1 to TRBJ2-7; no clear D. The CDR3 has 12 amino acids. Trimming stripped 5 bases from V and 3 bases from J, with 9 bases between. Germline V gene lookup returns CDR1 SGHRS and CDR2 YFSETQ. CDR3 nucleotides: TGCGCCAGCAGTTCCGGGCTCTACGAGCAGTACTTC. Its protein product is CASSSGLYEQYF.

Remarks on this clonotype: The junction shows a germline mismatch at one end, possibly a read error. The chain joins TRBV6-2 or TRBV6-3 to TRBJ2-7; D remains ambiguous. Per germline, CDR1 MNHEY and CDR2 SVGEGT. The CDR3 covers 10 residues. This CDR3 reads CASDPRIRLF. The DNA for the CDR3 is TGTGCCAGCGATCCCCGCATTCGTCTGTTC.

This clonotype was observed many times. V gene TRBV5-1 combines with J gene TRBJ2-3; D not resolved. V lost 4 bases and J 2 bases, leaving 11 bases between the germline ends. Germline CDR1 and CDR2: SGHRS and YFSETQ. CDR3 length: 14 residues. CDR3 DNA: TGCGCCAGCAGCCTCGGAACGAACACAGATACGCAGTATTTT. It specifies CASSLGTNTDTQYF. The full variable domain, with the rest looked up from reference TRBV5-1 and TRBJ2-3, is KAGVTQTPRYLIKTRGQQVTLSCSPISGHRSVSWYQQTPGQGLQFLFEYFSETQRNKGNFPGRFSGRQFSNSRSEMNVSTLELGDSALYLCASSLGTNTDTQYFGPGTRLTVL.

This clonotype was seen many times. The CDR3 spells CASSLALQSSTQYF. For the CDR3, the DNA is TGTGCCAGCAGCTTGGCTCTCCAATCAAGTACGCAGTATTTT. J is TRBJ2-3 and V is TRBV5-6, with D unclear. From germline, CDR1 is SGHDT and CDR2 YYEEEE. The germline V and J ends were trimmed by 0 bases and 8 bases, with 13 bases remaining between them. The CDR3 loop spans 14 amino acids.

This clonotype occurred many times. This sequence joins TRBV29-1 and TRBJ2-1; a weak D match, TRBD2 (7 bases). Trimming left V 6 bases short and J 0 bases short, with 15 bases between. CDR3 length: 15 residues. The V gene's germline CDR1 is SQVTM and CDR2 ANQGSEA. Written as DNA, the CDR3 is TGCAGCGTCCGAGGGGGACTACGCTCCTACAATGAGCAGTTCTTC. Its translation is CSVRGGLRSYNEQFF.

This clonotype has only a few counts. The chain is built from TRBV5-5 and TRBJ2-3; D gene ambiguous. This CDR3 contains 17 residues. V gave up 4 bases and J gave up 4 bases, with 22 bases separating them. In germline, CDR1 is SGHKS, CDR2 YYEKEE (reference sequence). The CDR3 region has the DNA TGTGCCAGCAGCCATAACGTCGTCGCGGTCTCGGCAGATACGCAGTATTTT. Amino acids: CASSHNVVAVSADTQYF. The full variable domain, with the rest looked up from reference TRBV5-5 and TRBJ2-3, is DAGVTQSPTHLIKTRGQQVTLRCSPISGHKSVSWYQQVLGQGPQFIFQYYEKEERGRGNFPDRFSARQFPNYSSELNVNALLLGDSALYLCASSHNVVAVSADTQYFGPGTRLTVL.

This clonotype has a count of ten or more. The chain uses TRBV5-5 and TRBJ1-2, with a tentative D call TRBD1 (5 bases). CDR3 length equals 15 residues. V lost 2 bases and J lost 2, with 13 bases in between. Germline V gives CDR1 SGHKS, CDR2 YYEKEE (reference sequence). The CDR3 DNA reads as TGTGCCAGCAGCTTTAACCTCGACAGAAACTATGGCTACACCTTC. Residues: CASSFNLDRNYGYTF.